This T cell receptor (beta chain) was captured by sequencing in a study of cytomegalovirus exposure and HLA in healthy donors. The study, taken as a whole, reports: Excluded were some V segments that proved indistinguishable, including TRBV6-2 and TRBV6-3. A further, later analysis showed that HLA-associated TCR beta chains (compared with equally common others) were more clonally expanded. Researchers reportedly found TCR beta sequences accurately predicted most subjects' HLA-A and HLA-B alleles.

Researchers ran the PCR with 60 Vbeta and 13 Jbeta primers. The assay was immunoSEQ multiplex PCR, and TCRdb's table has in-frame clones only and misses some. Of approximately 90,000 clones listed, about 74% are singletons. Comments on this clone: Its target is unknown.

This CDR3 is 16 amino acids long. Trimming shortened V by 1 base and J by 2 bases, and 15 bases separated the two germline ends. CDR1 SGHNT and CDR2 YYREEE come from the germline V gene (reference sequence). This clonotype originated in a man aged 35 to 55 in good health and CMV-seronegative. The chain joins TRBV5-4 to TRBJ1-1; D possibly corresponds to TRBD1 (5 bases). Sequenced input: PBMCs. This chain's CDR3 is CASSLKGRGYNTEAFF. The CDR3 nucleotides read TGTGCCAGCAGCTTGAAGGGGCGGGGATATAACACTGAAGCTTTCTTT.